Sequencing of this TCR beta chain was carried out in a study of blood T cells in healthy people across ages. Study-wide findings and caveats: Naive CD4+ cells and diversity were both higher in long-lived donors than in aged donors. No one knew whether donors had CMV, which possibly confounded expanded clonotype changes.

This clonotype was found a few times. The antigen remains unidentified. PCR was performed a second time for roughly 7 to 12 cycles using a sample-barcoded 5' primer and a J-beta primer mix. One entry per CDR3 protein, called by TCRdb with MiXCR from the 5' RACE reads. The repertoire holds roughly 730,000 distinct CDR3 sequences, with 56% as singletons. This CDR3 is 16 amino acids long. CDR1 and CDR2 from the germline V gene are LNHNV and YYDKDF (reference sequence). Trimming removed 0 bases from V and 11 bases from J, with 22 bases in between. The sequenced material came from blood. The J gene is TRBJ2-5, the V gene TRBV15; maybe TRBD2 (6 bases). The TCR sequence derives from a man between 35 and 55 years old in good health. The CDR3 DNA follows: TGTGCCACCAGCAGAGATACGGAGGGGCCGACTAAGAAGCAGTACTTC. This sequence encodes CATSRDTEGPTKKQYF.